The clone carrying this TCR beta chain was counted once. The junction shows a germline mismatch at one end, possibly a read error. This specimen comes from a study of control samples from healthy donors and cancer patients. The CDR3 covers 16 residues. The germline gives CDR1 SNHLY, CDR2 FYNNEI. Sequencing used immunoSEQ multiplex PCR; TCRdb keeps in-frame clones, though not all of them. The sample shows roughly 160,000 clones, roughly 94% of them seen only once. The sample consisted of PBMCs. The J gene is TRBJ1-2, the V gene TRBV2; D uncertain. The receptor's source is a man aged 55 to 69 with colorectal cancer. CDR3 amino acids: CASSEGGQEVGYGYTF. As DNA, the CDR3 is TGTGCCAGCAGCGAAGGAGGGCAGGAAGTTGGTTATGGCTACACCTTC.